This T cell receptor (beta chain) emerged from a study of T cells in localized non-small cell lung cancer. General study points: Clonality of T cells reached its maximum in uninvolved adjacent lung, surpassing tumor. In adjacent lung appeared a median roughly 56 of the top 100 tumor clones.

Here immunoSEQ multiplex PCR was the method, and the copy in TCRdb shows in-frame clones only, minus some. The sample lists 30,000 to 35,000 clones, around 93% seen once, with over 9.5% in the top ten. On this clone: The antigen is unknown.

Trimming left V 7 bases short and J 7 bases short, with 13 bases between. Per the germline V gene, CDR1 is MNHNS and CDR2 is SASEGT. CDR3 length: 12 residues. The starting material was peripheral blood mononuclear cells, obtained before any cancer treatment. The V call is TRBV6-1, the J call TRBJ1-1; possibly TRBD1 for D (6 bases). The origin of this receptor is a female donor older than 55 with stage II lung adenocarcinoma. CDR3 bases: TGTGCCAGCACCGGGACACTTAGTGAAGCTTTCTTT. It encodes CASTGTLSEAFF.